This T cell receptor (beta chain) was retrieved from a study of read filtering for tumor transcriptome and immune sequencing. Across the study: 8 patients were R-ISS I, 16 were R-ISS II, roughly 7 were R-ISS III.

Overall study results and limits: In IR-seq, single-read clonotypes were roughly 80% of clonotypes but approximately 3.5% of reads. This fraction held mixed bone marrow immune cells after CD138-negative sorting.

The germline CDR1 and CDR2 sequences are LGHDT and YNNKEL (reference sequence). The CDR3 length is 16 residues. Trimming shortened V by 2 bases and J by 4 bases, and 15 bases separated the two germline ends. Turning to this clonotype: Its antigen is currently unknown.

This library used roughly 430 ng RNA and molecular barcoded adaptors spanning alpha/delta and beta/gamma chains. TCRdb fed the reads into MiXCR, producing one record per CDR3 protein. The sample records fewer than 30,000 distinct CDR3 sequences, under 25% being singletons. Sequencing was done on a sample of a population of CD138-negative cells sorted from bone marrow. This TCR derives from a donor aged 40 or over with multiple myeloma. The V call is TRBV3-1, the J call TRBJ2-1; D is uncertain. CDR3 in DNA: TGTGCCAGCAGCCAACTCCGGTACAGAAATTACAATGAGCAGTTCTTC. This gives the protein CASSQLRYRNYNEQFF.